This T cell receptor beta chain was obtained from a study of blood T cell repertoires in COVID-19. Study details: From T cells, B-cell-depleted T cells, or PBMCs came the material, which was cDNA or gDNA.

Germline loops: CDR1 MNHEY, CDR2 SMNVEV (reference sequence). The CDR3 has 14 residues. Trimming at V came to 3 bases and at J to 7 bases, leaving 7 bases not matched to a gene. Libraries were prepared by immunoSEQ multiplex PCR; TCRdb keeps only in-frame clonotypes and omits some of them. The table shows a few hundred thousand clones, with approximately 84% occurring only once. The sequence was obtained from a woman under 30 who had recovered from COVID-19. The sequencing sample was made of PBMCs or T cells enriched from blood (not recorded which). The J gene is TRBJ2-5, the V gene TRBV27; 8 nucleotides match TRBD2. The CDR3 DNA reads TGTGCCAGCAGTTTTCGGGAGGGCCGGGGGACCCAGTACTTC. It yields the protein CASSFREGRGTQYF.